These 18 T cell receptor beta chains were all obtained from the same sample, sequenced in a study of blood T cell repertoires in COVID-19. Measured with immunoSEQ multiplex PCR; TCRdb has only the in-frame clones, and not every one. The repertoire holds about 150,000 clones, with 65% to 90% as singletons. The material sequenced was peripheral blood. The receptor set was obtained from a man aged 65 to 85 with acute or convalescent COVID-19.

The chain couples TRBV28 to TRBJ1-1, with D possibly TRBD1 on 5 matching bases. V gave up 3 bases and J gave up 0 bases, with 14 bases separating them. Germline CDR1 and CDR2: MDHEN and SYDVKM. The CDR3 loop spans 16 amino acids. CDR3 region: CASSLTDLVMNTEAFF. CDR3 bases: TGTGCCAGCAGTTTGACAGACCTAGTTATGAACACTGAAGCTTTCTTT.

The chain links TRBV2 to TRBJ1-2; 9 nucleotides align to TRBD1. With V trimmed by 7 bases and J by 8 bases, 8 bases remained unmatched. The CDR3 totals 13 residues. The germline V gene has CDR1 SNHLY and CDR2 FYNNEI. Here the CDR3 DNA reads TGTGCCAGCACTCGGGACAGGGAAGTCGGCTACACCTTC. This gives the protein CASTRDREVGYTF. The full variable domain, with the rest looked up from reference TRBV2 and TRBJ1-2, is EPEVTQTPSHQVTQMGQEVILRCVPISNHLYFYWYRQILGQKVEFLVSFYNNEISEKSEIFDDQFSVERPDGSNFTLKIRSTKLEDSAMYFCASTRDREVGYTFGSGTRLTVV.

This clone came up once. CDR3: CASTSGDNQPQHF. The CDR3 nucleotides read TGTGCCAGCACCTCAGGGGACAATCAGCCCCAGCATTTT. The chain combines TRBV28 with TRBJ1-5; TRBD1 might be the D (6 bases). Trimming removed 7 bases at V and 3 bases at J, with 10 bases between. Germline CDR1 is MDHEN and CDR2 is SYDVKM. The CDR3 extends over 13 amino acids.

The chain joins TRBV5-4 to TRBJ2-1; D unclear. CDR1 is SGHNT and CDR2 is YYREEE in the germline V gene (reference sequence). This CDR3 spans 14 amino acids. V was pared by 3 bases and J by 0 bases, with 7 bases between. CDR3 sequence reads: CASSWRSSYNEQFF. CDR3 sequence (DNA): TGTGCCAGCAGCTGGCGGAGCTCCTACAATGAGCAGTTCTTC.

The chain couples TRBV28 to TRBJ2-5; 8 bases map to TRBD2. Germline CDR1 reads MDHEN; CDR2 reads SYDVKM. The V gene end was trimmed by 5 bases and the J gene end by 3 bases; junction bases not matched to a gene: 14. CDR3 size: 17 residues. The CDR3 reads CASSPGRGTSRKETQYF. DNA for the CDR3: TGTGCCAGCAGTCCCGGGCGGGGGACTAGTAGGAAAGAGACCCAGTACTTC.

This clone was detected only once. This chain uses TRBV3-1 (or the pseudogene TRBV3-2) with TRBJ2-2; D not resolved. CDR3 length: 15 amino acids. CDR1 and CDR2 from the germline V gene are LGHDT and YNNKEL (reference sequence). Trimming stripped 4 bases from V and 4 bases from J, with 13 bases between. As DNA, the CDR3 is TGTGCCAGCAGCCTGTCAGAATCGGGCACCGGGGAGCTGTTTTTT. It is translated as CASSLSESGTGELFF.

The genes are TRBV6-5 and TRBJ1-1; D may be TRBD1 (5 bases). The germline V gene encodes CDR1 MNHEY and CDR2 SVGAGI. V lost 0 bases, J lost 5 bases, and 13 bases lay in between. This CDR3 spans 15 amino acids. The DNA of the CDR3 is TGTGCCAGCAGTTACTCGGACACGGGTTCGACTGAAGCTTTCTTT. Residues: CASSYSDTGSTEAFF.

The CDR3 spells CASSVGAGTSGQETQYF. For the CDR3, the DNA is TGTGCCAGCAGCGTAGGGGCAGGGACTAGCGGCCAAGAGACCCAGTACTTC. The J gene is TRBJ2-5, the V gene TRBV9, with 11 positions matching TRBD2. Germline CDR1 and CDR2: SGDLS and YYNGEE. V gave up 0 bases and J gave up 1 base; unmatched junction bases: 5. This CDR3 region has 17 residues.

The V and J genes are TRBV5-5 and TRBJ2-3, with a tentative D call TRBD2 (6 bases). Per the germline V gene, CDR1 is SGHKS and CDR2 is YYEKEE (reference sequence). V was trimmed by 0 bases and J by 6 bases, leaving 14 bases between them. This CDR3 comprises 15 residues. DNA for the CDR3: TGTGCCAGCAGCTTGGCCGGAGGGGACGGCGATACGCAGTATTTT. Translating it yields CASSLAGGDGDTQYF.

The V gene is TRBV21-1, the J gene TRBJ2-7; the listed D gene, TRBD2, was not tested against the DNA. TRBV21-1 is described as a pseudogene. The CDR3 consists of 14 residues. Here the CDR3 reads CARTLTRRADEQYF. CDR3 bases: TGTGCCAGGACCCTGACCAGGAGGGCGGACGAGCAGTACTTC.

The chain has TRBV6-5 and TRBJ2-2; 7 bases map to TRBD1. Germline CDR1 and CDR2: MNHEY and SVGAGI. Trimming removed 6 bases from V and 5 bases from J; junction bases left unmatched: 6. This CDR3 has 14 amino acids. The CDR3 sequence is CASSPGQWTGELFF. The CDR3 DNA reads as TGTGCCAGCAGCCCGGGACAGTGGACCGGGGAGCTGTTTTTT.

This sequence joins TRBV2 and TRBJ2-3; D call uncertain. Trimming took off 3 bases at V and 0 bases at J, with 7 bases between the two ends. CDR3 length: 14 residues. Per germline, CDR1 SNHLY and CDR2 FYNNEI. DNA for the CDR3: TGTGCCAGCAGTGAGAGGTCTAGCACAGATACGCAGTATTTT. Amino acids: CASSERSSTDTQYF.

The V and J genes are TRBV11-2 and TRBJ2-7, with TRBD1 identical over 9 bases. V dropped 1 base and J dropped 2; count of bases not matched to a gene: 3. Germline V CDR1 and CDR2: SGHAT, FQNNGV. This CDR3 spans 15 amino acids. CDR3 sequence: CASSLGTGATYEQYF. CDR3 DNA sequence: TGTGCCAGCAGCTTAGGGACAGGGGCAACCTACGAGCAGTACTTC.

The chain is built from TRBV19 and TRBJ2-3, with 7 bases fitting TRBD2. The CDR3 spans 14 residues. Germline V lookup: CDR1 LNHDA, CDR2 SQIVND (reference sequence). Trimming cost V 3 bases and J 4 bases; bases outside gene matches: 4. The CDR3 DNA follows: TGTGCCAGTAGTATCTCGCGGGAGTCAGATACGCAGTATTTT. It is translated as CASSISRESDTQYF.

This CDR3 reads CASSLMGTGSYEQYF. The CDR3 DNA sequence: TGTGCCAGCAGTTTAATGGGGACAGGGTCCTACGAGCAGTACTTC. This chain connects TRBV28 to TRBJ2-7; 9 nucleotides line up with TRBD1. Germline values: CDR1 MDHEN, CDR2 SYDVKM. The CDR3 is 15 residues long. After removal of 2 bases from V and 1 base from J, the junction contained 3 bases not matched to a gene. The entire variable domain, with the rest obtained from reference TRBV28 and TRBJ2-7, is as follows: DVKVTQSSRYLVKRTGEKVFLECVQDMDHENMFWYRQDPGLGLRLIYFSYDVKMKEKGDIPEGYSVSREKKERFSLILESASTNQTSMYLCASSLMGTGSYEQYFGPGTRLTVT.

This clone was seen only once. The V call is TRBV9, the J call TRBJ2-2; D might be TRBD2 (6 bases). The CDR3 runs 16 residues. The V and J ends lost 2 bases and 7 bases respectively, with 18 bases between them. The germline CDR1 and CDR2 sequences are SGDLS and YYNGEE. In DNA, the CDR3 is TGTGCCAGCAGCGTCCTACTAGCAGGGAATATCGGGGAGCTGTTTTTT. This translates into CASSVLLAGNIGELFF.

The chain combines TRBV9 with TRBJ2-1; 10 positions agree with TRBD2. Germline V CDR1 and CDR2: SGDLS, YYNGEE. With 0 bases clipped from V and 5 bases from J, the junction kept 11 bases outside the gene matches. CDR3 length: 18 amino acids. This CDR3 is CASSVGPGGTSANNEQFF. CDR3 bases: TGTGCCAGCAGCGTAGGTCCAGGTGGGACTAGCGCAAACAATGAGCAGTTCTTC.

V is TRBV11-2 and J is TRBJ2-7, with 10 bases fitting TRBD2. The CDR3 has 17 amino acids. CDR1 and CDR2 (germline): SGHAT, FQNNGV. The junction had 7 bases not matched to a gene; V was cut back by 2 bases and J by 0 bases. CDR3 DNA: TGTGCCAGCAGCTTACGCCAGGCTAGCGGGGGCTCCTACGAGCAGTACTTC. It is translated as CASSLRQASGGSYEQYF.